In its sample, the clone carrying this T cell receptor (beta chain) was seen many times. Every ophthalmopathy donor presented moderate-to-severe activity, CAS ≥3, NOSPECS ≥4 and duration under 3 months. These data originate in a study of Graves' ophthalmopathy and Graves' hyperthyroidism. Investigators amplified TCR beta CDR3 regions from RNA transcripts. After a first-round RT-PCR with HTBI primers, a second-round multiplex PCR was run. TCRdb fed the multiplex PCR reads into MiXCR, producing one record per CDR3 protein. The sample lists some 520,000 distinct CDR3 sequences, approximately 15% seen once, with over 8% in the top ten. Specimen: blood. This TCR was recovered from a woman in her 30s with Graves' ophthalmopathy.

This CDR3 reads CASSLLFLGRPQHF. The CDR3 coding sequence is TGTGCCAGCAGTTTATTATTTCTGGGCAGGCCCCAGCATTTT. V is TRBV28 and J is TRBJ1-5; D unclear. This CDR3 is 14 amino acids long. CDR1 is MDHEN, CDR2 SYDVKM, per germline. V was trimmed by 1 base and J by 9 bases, leaving 13 bases between them.